This T cell receptor (beta chain) comes out of a study of regulatory T cells in long-lasting Graves disease. HTBI primers from iRepertoire and Arm-PCR of CDR3 regions yielded the TCR beta libraries. TCRdb independently ran MiXCR on the multiplex PCR reads; one entry per CDR3 protein. The top ten clones hold roughly 10% of a sample with about 540,000 distinct CDR3 sequences, roughly 14% of them seen once. This clonotype was detected a few times. Time point defined: newly diagnosed GD, antithyroid drugs for less than 3 months. From RNA extracted from PBMCs, the TCR library was made. The CDR3 length is 13 residues. V was clipped by 5 bases and J by 0 bases, with 6 bases between them. Germline CDR1 and CDR2: KGHDR and SFDVKD. The sample also formed part of further work on T cells in Graves' hyperthyroidism and ophthalmopathy. That source reports: Participants, patients aged 18 to 65, had newly diagnosed hyperthyroidism with a duration under 2 months. First-round RT-PCR targeting the TCR CDR3 was performed with the HTBI primer set.

V gene TRBV24-1 combines with J gene TRBJ1-2; no definite D call. This receptor was identified in a man aged 25 to 40 with Graves disease. This specimen was peripheral blood mononuclear cells (PBMCs), taken at new diagnosis, from a patient treated with antithyroid drugs. This chain's CDR3 is CATSGEPNYGYTF. The DNA for the CDR3 is TGTGCCACCAGTGGGGAGCCTAACTATGGCTACACCTTC.